The text below deals with one T cell receptor beta chain. Sorting produced populations that all topped 95% purity. The CDR3 loop spans 17 amino acids. CDR1 is SGHTA, CDR2 FQGNSA, per germline. Trimming left V 6 bases short and J 2 bases short, with 20 bases between. The record originates from a study of beta chain features in type 1 diabetes. Isolated RNA was reverse transcribed in full, so expressed TCRB transcripts were sequenced. Produced via immunoSEQ multiplex PCR; TCRdb's table is partial and in-frame only. The sample consists of about 320,000 clones, 11% to 15% of them appearing once. This sequence originates from a man aged 25 to 40 in good health. The sequencing input was central memory CD4+ T cells from blood. The rearrangement links TRBV7-2 to TRBJ2-1, with TRBD2 as a possible D gene (6 bases). Written as DNA, the CDR3 is TGTGCCAGCAGTCCCCCCCTGCGGACTAACCCCTACAATGAGCAGTTCTTC. It yields the protein CASSPPLRTNPYNEQFF.